This T cell receptor beta chain was found in a study of spatial heterogeneity in lung cancer. Study-wide background: The average count in raw reads for each unique TCR and UMI combination exceeded nine appearances. Study-level results: Tumors with more nonsynonymous mutations had more expanded intratumoral alpha and beta TCRs. For tumor T cells, estimated coverage reached only approximately 7% (alpha) and approximately 13% (beta).

Time point meaning: sample taken at primary tumor resection. Without sorting, whole RNA was sequenced from tumor, nontumor lung or frozen PBMC. One entry per CDR3 protein results from TCRdb running MiXCR on the 5' RACE reads. The repertoire holds over 10,000 distinct CDR3 sequences, with around 5.6% as singletons. Worth noting for this clonotype: Its antigen remains unidentified.

The CDR3 extends over 16 amino acids. Trimming took off 3 bases at V and 5 bases at J, with 19 bases between the two ends. Germline values: CDR1 SEHNR, CDR2 FQNEAQ (reference sequence). The source material was lung tumor tissue, sampled at surgery. This chain uses TRBV7-9 with TRBJ2-5; perhaps D is TRBD1 or TRBD2 (5 bases each). The clonotype originates from a female donor with early-stage non-small cell lung cancer. The CDR3 region is CASSLVLEGSRETQYF. CDR3 in DNA: TGTGCCAGCAGCTTGGTGTTAGAGGGGTCGCGGGAGACCCAGTACTTC.